Listed below are T cell receptor beta chains from one sample, sequenced in a study of T cells in narcolepsy. Clones were sequenced by immunoSEQ multiplex PCR, and TCRdb holds only the in-frame ones, with some missing. The sample contains some 35,000 clones, about 80% of which appear only once. The specimen sequenced was memory (CD45RA-) CD4+ T cells from blood. The receptors shown here come from a human donor in good health. CDR3s include the opening cysteine and the closing phenylalanine or tryptophan. The D gene is left open where the match is weak. Part of the rows lack a size; the others show once, few, many or a class for expanded clones.

size | J | V | D | CDR3 | DNA
- | TRBJ2-1 | TRBV4-1 | TRBD2 | CASSQGPAGELVNEQFF | TGCGCCAGCAGCCAAGGACCCGCGGGGGAGCTCGTCAATGAGCAGTTCTTC
- | TRBJ2-7 | TRBV5-4 | - | CASHQRGSVEQYF | TGTGCCAGCCATCAACGGGGGTCAGTCGAGCAGTACTTC
once | TRBJ2-6 | TRBV6-1 | - | CASSQTAGQGNVLTF | TGTGCCAGCAGCCAGACTGCAGGGCAAGGGAACGTCCTGACTTTC
- | TRBJ2-2 | TRBV2 | TRBD2 | CASRGTSGDTGELFF | TGTGCCAGCAGGGGGACTAGCGGGGACACCGGGGAGCTGTTTTTT
- | TRBJ2-1 | TRBV5-1 | - | CASSLDGTRKQNEQFF | TGCGCCAGCAGCTTGGACGGGACTCGCAAACAGAATGAGCAGTTCTTC
- | TRBJ1-4 | TRBV27 | TRBD1 | CASGRQGNEKLFF | TGTGCCAGCGGTAGACAGGGGAATGAAAAACTGTTTTTT
- | TRBJ1-2 | TRBV7-3 | - | CASSLQVDYGYTF | TGTGCCAGCAGCCTACAGGTAGACTATGGCTACACCTTC
- | TRBJ1-1 | TRBV5-1 | - | CASSLRPSGTEAFF | TGCGCCAGCAGTTTGAGGCCGTCGGGCACTGAAGCTTTCTTT
- | TRBJ2-7 | TRBV10-2 | - | CASSESGRPRSYEQYF | TGCGCCAGCAGTGAGTCAGGGAGACCGCGCTCCTACGAGCAGTACTTC
- | TRBJ2-5 | TRBV2 | - | CASASGQRVQETQYF | TGTGCCAGCGCCTCGGGCCAACGGGTTCAAGAGACCCAGTACTTC
- | TRBJ1-1 | TRBV7-9 | - | CASSLEATNTEAFF | TGTGCCAGCAGCTTAGAAGCGACAAACACTGAAGCTTTCTTT
few | TRBJ2-7 | TRBV6-1 | TRBD2 | CASSLGGVKLYEQYF | TGTGCCAGCAGCCTCGGGGGGGTAAAATTATACGAGCAGTACTTC